This T cell receptor beta chain was sequenced during a study of patients and donors after allogeneic stem cell transplantation (dated by TCRdb to 2018 to 2021). The CDR3 spans 15 residues, from the cysteine through the phenylalanine. Of the read, only the CDR3 DNA is kept; its 45 bases are in frame from base 1. V has 3 bases trimmed and J has 2 bases trimmed; junction bases matching no gene number 6. From a lookup of the germline V gene (reference sequence), CDR1 and CDR2 are LGHDT and YNNKEL. Only a few counts were recorded for this clonotype. Its specific antigen is unknown. Base qualities were left out, and no much larger clone turns up one base away. The method behind the library was RT-PCR. Instrument on record: NextSeq 550. The public reads were run again by TCRdb, first through fastp at Q25 and then through MiXCR, and only productive beta chains were kept. Rows matching on CDR3 protein sequence are summarized as one entry with the most common DNA and genes. Across this sample there are approximately 220,000 distinct CDR3 sequences, with about 38% seen only once. The top ten constitute under 14% of the sample.

The sequence was obtained from a human donor who was either an allogeneic HSCT recipient or a stem cell or donor lymphocyte infusion donor (not recorded which). It is not recorded whose cells these are; they may come from a transplant donor. The chain is encoded by TRBV3-1 joined to TRBJ1-2, with TRBD1 identical over 7 junction bases. Sequenced sample: blood, either unsorted or a sorted T cell fraction (not recorded which). Read as DNA, the sequence is TGTGCCAGCAGCCATTTTGGGACAGAAAACTATGGCTACACCTTC. Translated, it reads CASSHFGTENYGYTF.